This entry lists 4 T cell receptor beta chains sequenced from one sample in a study of blood T cells in healthy people across ages. Sample-barcoded 5' priming and a J-beta primer mix drove a second PCR of about 7 to 12 cycles. TCRdb analysed the 5' RACE reads with MiXCR anew, one entry per CDR3 protein. This table holds about 1.7 million distinct CDR3 sequences, roughly 28% found once. Sequencing was performed on blood. The receptors derive from a woman aged 25 to 39 in good health.

This clonotype occurred a few times. A much larger clone differs by one base, so this may be a read error. The rearrangement joins TRBV5-1 to TRBJ2-1; 9 positions match TRBD1. The V and J ends lost 2 bases and 7 bases, in that order; junction bases with no gene match: 4. This CDR3 comprises 14 residues. Germline V gene data show CDR1 as SGHRS and CDR2 as YFSETQ. The CDR3 sequence: CASSFGTGCNEQFF. The CDR3 DNA reads as TGCGCCAGCAGCTTTGGGACAGGGTGTAATGAGCAGTTCTTC.

Points on this clonotype: The junction does not match germline at one end; this may be a read error. The chain recombines TRBV7-2 with TRBJ2-5; 8 bases align to TRBD1. This CDR3 region has 16 residues. Germline V gene data show CDR1 as SGHTA and CDR2 as FQGNSA. The CDR3 coding sequence is TGTGCCAGCAGCCCAGGACAGGGTTGGTGGTTAGAGACCCAGCACTTC. As protein: CASSPGQGWWLETQHF.

This clonotype came up a few times. This chain connects TRBV18 to TRBJ2-7; no reliable D call. Germline lookup yields CDR1 KGHSH and CDR2 LQKENI. The V end was cut by 2 bases, the J end by 9 bases, with 20 bases between. CDR3 length: 15 residues. CDR3 sequence: CASSPDSSSLSRQYF. In DNA form, the CDR3 reads TGTGCCAGCTCACCAGATAGTTCATCCCTAAGTAGGCAGTACTTC.

This clonotype was observed a handful of times. V gene TRBV11-3 combines with J gene TRBJ2-7, with D unresolved. The V gene lost 1 base and the J gene lost 6 bases, with 10 bases spanning the gap. Per germline, CDR1 SGHNT and CDR2 YENEEA. This CDR3 is 13 amino acids long. The CDR3 nucleotides read TGTGCCAGCAGCTTAGTCTTCAACTCCGAGCAGTACTTC. Its protein product is CASSLVFNSEQYF.